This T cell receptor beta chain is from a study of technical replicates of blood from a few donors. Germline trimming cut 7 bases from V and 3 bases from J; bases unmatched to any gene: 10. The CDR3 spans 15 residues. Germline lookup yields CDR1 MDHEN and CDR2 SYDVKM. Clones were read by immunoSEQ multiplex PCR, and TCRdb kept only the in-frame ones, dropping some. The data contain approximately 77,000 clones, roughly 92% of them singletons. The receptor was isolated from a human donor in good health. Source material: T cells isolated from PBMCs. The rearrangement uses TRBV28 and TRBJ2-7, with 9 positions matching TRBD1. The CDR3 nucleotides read TGTGCCAGCACCAGCATTGGACAGGGGATCTACGAGCAGTACTTC. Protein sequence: CASTSIGQGIYEQYF.